Listed below are T cell receptor beta chains from one sample, sequenced in a study of CD8+ T cells in alopecia areata. Data came from immunoSEQ multiplex PCR; TCRdb stores just in-frame clones and leaves some out. The sample lists almost 35,000 clones; around 60% were seen once. Sequenced material: NKG2D-high CD8+ T cells sorted from blood. The receptors come from a human donor with alopecia areata. Both conserved end residues are part of each CDR3. D genes are given only for firm matches. Expanded clones are given a class, and other clones once, few, many or no size at all.

d_call	v_call	j_call	clone_size	cdr3_nt	cdr3_aa
.	TRBV9	TRBJ2-7	.	TGTGCCAGCAGCGTAGTAGAGGGGTCCGAGCAGTACTTC	CASSVVEGSEQYF
.	TRBV29-1	TRBJ2-5	.	TGCAGCGTCTTCCAGAAAGAGACCCAGTACTTC	CSVFQKETQYF
TRBD2	TRBV7-9	TRBJ2-5	few	TGTGCCAGCAGCTCCATAGCGGGAGAAGAGACCCAGTACTTC	CASSSIAGEETQYF
.	TRBV7-9	TRBJ2-5	.	TGTGCCAGCAGCGCAGGAAGAAGAGAGACCCAGTACTTC	CASSAGRRETQYF
.	TRBV21-1	TRBJ2-5	few	.	CASSKAWASGNQETQYF
.	TRBV6-5	TRBJ2-7	.	TGTGCCAGCAGTTACGACGGGGACTACGAGCAGTACTTC	CASSYDGDYEQYF
.	TRBV19	TRBJ2-1	few	TGTGCCAGTAGTAGGAGCGCCTACAATGAGCAGTTCTTC	CASSRSAYNEQFF
.	TRBV7-2	TRBJ2-7	.	TGTGCCAGCAGTCCAGTGGCCAGAGCCTACGAGCAGTACTTC	CASSPVARAYEQYF
TRBD2	TRBV4-3	TRBJ2-1	.	TGCGCCAGCAGCCAAGATCCGGCGGGAGGGAATTCTGAGCAGTTCTTC	CASSQDPAGGNSEQFF
.	TRBV9	TRBJ2-1	.	TGTGCCAGCAGCGGGGGTTCGGTCTACAATGAGCAGTTCTTC	CASSGGSVYNEQFF
TRBD2	TRBV9	TRBJ2-2	.	TGTGCCAGCAGCGCAGAGTTAACTAGCGGGGGAAACACCGGGGAGCTGTTTTTT	CASSAELTSGGNTGELFF
.	TRBV30	TRBJ2-7	.	TGTGCCTCATCCGGAACAGGGTATTCGGACGAGCAGTACTTC	CASSGTGYSDEQYF
.	TRBV4-3	TRBJ1-2	.	TGCGCCAGCAGCCAAGATCTCGGGACACCCGGGATTCTCTATGGCTACACCTTC	CASSQDLGTPGILYGYTF
.	TRBV29-1	TRBJ1-1	.	TGCAGCGTGGGTGGGTGGCCTGAAGCTTTCTTT	CSVGGWPEAFF
.	TRBV19	TRBJ1-1	.	TGTGCCAGCGGGCTGGGACAGAACACTGAAGCTTTCTTT	CASGLGQNTEAFF
TRBD1	TRBV4-3	TRBJ1-1	.	TGCGCCAGCAGCCAAGAAATTTTTGCAGGGGGGGGATCTGAAGCTTTCTTT	CASSQEIFAGGGSEAFF
.	TRBV12-5	TRBJ1-5	.	TGTGCTAGTGTGGGGAGCACTAGCAATCAGCCCCAGCATTTT	CASVGSTSNQPQHF
.	TRBV5-1	TRBJ1-2	.	TGCGCCAGCAGCTTGGAGGTAGAAGATGGCTACACCTTC	CASSLEVEDGYTF
TRBD2	TRBV27	TRBJ2-3	.	TGTGCCAGCAGTTCGAAAGCGGGGTCGACCACAGATACGCAGTATTTT	CASSSKAGSTTDTQYF
TRBD1	TRBV5-1	TRBJ2-7	.	TGCGCCAGCAGCGCTAGCTACAGGGGGATCTCCTACGAGCAGTACTTC	CASSASYRGISYEQYF
.	TRBV27	TRBJ2-3	.	TGTGCCAGCAGTTCAGCCTTGGAGTTGATCCCAAGCACCAGCACAGATACGCAGTATTTT	CASSSALELIPSTSTDTQYF
TRBD2	TRBV27	TRBJ2-5	few	TGTGCCAGCAGTCCTTCCTATACTAGCGGGAGTGAGACCCAGTACTTC	CASSPSYTSGSETQYF
TRBD2	TRBV29-1	TRBJ2-2	.	TGCAGCGTTGAAGCTTTAAGCGGGAGTGGGACCGGGGAGCTGTTTTTT	CSVEALSGSGTGELFF
TRBD1	TRBV2	TRBJ1-2	.	TGTGGGGATTGGACAGGGCATGGCTACACCTTC	CGDWTGHGYTF
.	TRBV5-1	TRBJ1-2	.	TGCGCCAGCAGCTTTGGCGGGGGGCTACGCTATGGCTACACCTTC	CASSFGGGLRYGYTF
TRBD2	TRBV5-1	TRBJ2-1	.	TGCGCCAGCAGCTCCCGGCCCGGGGGGAATGAGCAGTTCTTC	CASSSRPGGNEQFF
.	TRBV2	TRBJ2-2	.	TGTGCCAGCAGTGTAAATCCTTACACCGGGGAGCTGTTTTTT	CASSVNPYTGELFF
TRBD1	TRBV19	TRBJ2-1	few	TGTGCCAGTAGTATGACAGGGGGATACAATGAGCAGTTCTTC	CASSMTGGYNEQFF
.	TRBV7-9	TRBJ2-7	.	TGTGCCAGCAGTCCCCCAGGGGCCGCCTACGAGCAGTACTTC	CASSPPGAAYEQYF
TRBD1	TRBV7-9	TRBJ2-7	.	TGTGCCAGCAGCCCCCCGTGGACAGGCGGCAACGAGCAGTACTTC	CASSPPWTGGNEQYF
.	TRBV27	TRBJ2-1	few	TGTGCCAGCAGTTTATCCCCCTACGGGGCTGAGCAGTTCTTC	CASSLSPYGAEQFF
.	TRBV11-2	TRBJ2-1	few	TGTGCCAGCAGCTCCCCCGAATCTAGCTCATCCGGCTACAATGAGCAGTTCTTC	CASSSPESSSSGYNEQFF
TRBD1	TRBV4-3	TRBJ2-7	medium-sized	TGCGCCAGCAGCCAAGAATATGGGGGGACAGGGAGGACCTACGAGCAGTACTTC	CASSQEYGGTGRTYEQYF
.	TRBV27	TRBJ2-7	.	TGTGCCAGCAGTTTGATGGACGGGGGCTTTTACGAGCAGTACTTC	CASSLMDGGFYEQYF
TRBD2	TRBV6-4	TRBJ2-3	.	TGTGCCAGCAGTGACTCGACGGGGGGGGCAGATACGCAGTATTTT	CASSDSTGGADTQYF